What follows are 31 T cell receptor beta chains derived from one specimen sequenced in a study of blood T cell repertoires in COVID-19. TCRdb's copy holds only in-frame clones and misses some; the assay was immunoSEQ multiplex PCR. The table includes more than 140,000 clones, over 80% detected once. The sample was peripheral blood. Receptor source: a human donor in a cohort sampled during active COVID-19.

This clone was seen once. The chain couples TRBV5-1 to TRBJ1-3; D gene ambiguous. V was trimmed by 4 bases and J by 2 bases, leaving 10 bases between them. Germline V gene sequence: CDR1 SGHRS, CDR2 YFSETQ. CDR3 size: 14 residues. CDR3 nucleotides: TGCGCCAGCAGCACCGACTGGCCTGGAAACACCATATATTTT. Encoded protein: CASSTDWPGNTIYF.

The CDR3 sequence: CASSPRVGGPGGVDTQYF. The CDR3 region has the DNA TGTGCCAGCAGCCCCCGCGTAGGAGGGCCGGGGGGTGTAGATACGCAGTATTTT. The chain links TRBV11-3 to TRBJ2-3; the match to TRBD2 covers 7 bases. After removal of 5 bases from V and 5 bases from J, the junction contained 19 bases not matched to a gene. The CDR3 covers 18 residues. Germline V gives CDR1 SGHNT, CDR2 YENEEA. Looking up the rest from reference TRBV11-3 and TRBJ2-3 gives the full variable domain: EAGVVQSPRYKIIEKKQPVAFWCNPISGHNTLYWYLQNLGQGPELLIRYENEEAVDDSQLPKDRFSAERLKGVDSTLKIQPAELGDSAVYLCASSPRVGGPGGVDTQYFGPGTRLTVL.

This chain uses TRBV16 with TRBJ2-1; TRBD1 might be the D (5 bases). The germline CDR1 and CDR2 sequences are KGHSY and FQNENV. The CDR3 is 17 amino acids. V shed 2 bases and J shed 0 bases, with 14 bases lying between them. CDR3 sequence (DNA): TGTGCCAGCAGCCAAGGGGCACTACTCTACTCCTACAATGAGCAGTTCTTC. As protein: CASSQGALLYSYNEQFF.

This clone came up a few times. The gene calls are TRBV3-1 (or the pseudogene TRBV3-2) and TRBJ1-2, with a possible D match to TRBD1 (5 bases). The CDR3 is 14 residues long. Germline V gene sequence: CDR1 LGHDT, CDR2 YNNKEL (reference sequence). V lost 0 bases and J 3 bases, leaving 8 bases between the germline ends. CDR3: CASSQEGVYYGYTF. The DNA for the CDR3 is TGTGCCAGCAGCCAAGAAGGGGTCTACTATGGCTACACCTTC.

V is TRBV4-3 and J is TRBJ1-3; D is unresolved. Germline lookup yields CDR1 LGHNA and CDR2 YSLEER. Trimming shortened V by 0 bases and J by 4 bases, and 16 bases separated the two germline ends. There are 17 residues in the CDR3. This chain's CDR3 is CASSQDVPPAAGNTIYF. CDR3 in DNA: TGCGCCAGCAGCCAAGACGTCCCGCCCGCGGCCGGAAACACCATATATTTT.

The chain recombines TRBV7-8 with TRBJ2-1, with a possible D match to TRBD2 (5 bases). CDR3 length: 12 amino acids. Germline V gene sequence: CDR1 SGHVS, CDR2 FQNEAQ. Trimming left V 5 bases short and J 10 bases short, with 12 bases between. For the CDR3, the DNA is TGTGCCAGCAGCAACTTGCCGGGAGAGCAGTTCTTC. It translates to CASSNLPGEQFF.

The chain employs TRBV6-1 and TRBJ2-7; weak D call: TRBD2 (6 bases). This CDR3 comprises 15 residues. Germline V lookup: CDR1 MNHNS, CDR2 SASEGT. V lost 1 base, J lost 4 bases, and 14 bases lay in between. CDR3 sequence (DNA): TGTGCCAGCAGTGAAGGACCGGGGGAACAGTACGAGCAGTACTTC. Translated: CASSEGPGEQYEQYF.

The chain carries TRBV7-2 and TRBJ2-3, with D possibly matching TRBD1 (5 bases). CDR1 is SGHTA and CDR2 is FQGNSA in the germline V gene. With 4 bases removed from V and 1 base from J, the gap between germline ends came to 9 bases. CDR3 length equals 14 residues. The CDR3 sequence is CASSYDSRTDTQYF. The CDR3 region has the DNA TGTGCCAGCAGCTACGACAGCCGCACAGATACGCAGTATTTT.

The CDR3 protein is CASSPVRGSGGYTF. The CDR3, as DNA: TGTGCCAGCAGTCCGGTTAGGGGCTCCGGGGGCTACACCTTC. This chain uses TRBV6-5 with TRBJ1-2; TRBD1 might be the D (5 bases). This CDR3 region has 14 residues. The V and J ends lost 5 bases and 8 bases respectively, with 18 bases between them. CDR1 is MNHEY and CDR2 is SVGAGI in the germline V gene.

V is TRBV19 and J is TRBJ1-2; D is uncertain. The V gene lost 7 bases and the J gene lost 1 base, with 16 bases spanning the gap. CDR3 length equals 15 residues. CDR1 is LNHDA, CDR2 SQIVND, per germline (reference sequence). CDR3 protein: CASISFRSLNYGYTF. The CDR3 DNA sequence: TGTGCCAGTATCTCGTTCCGGAGCCTTAACTATGGCTACACCTTC.

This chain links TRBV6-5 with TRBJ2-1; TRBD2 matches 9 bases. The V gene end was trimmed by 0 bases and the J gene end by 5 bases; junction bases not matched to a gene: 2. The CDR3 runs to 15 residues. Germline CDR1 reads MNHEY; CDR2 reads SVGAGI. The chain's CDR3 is CASSYSGGRDNEQFF. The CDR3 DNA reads TGTGCCAGCAGTTACTCTGGCGGGAGGGACAATGAGCAGTTCTTC.

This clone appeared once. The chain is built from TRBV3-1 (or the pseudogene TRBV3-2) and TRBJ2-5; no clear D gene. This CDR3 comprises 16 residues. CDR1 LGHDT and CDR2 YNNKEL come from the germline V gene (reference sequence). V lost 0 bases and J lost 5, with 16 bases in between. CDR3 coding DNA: TGTGCCAGCAGCCAAGATGTGAGGTACGGGTTGGAGACCCAGTACTTC. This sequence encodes CASSQDVRYGLETQYF.

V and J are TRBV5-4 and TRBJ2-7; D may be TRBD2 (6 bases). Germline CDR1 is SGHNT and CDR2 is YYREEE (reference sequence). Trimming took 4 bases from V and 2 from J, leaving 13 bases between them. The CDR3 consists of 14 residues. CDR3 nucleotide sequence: TGTGCCAGCAGCGGGGACTTCGATCCCTACGAGCAGTACTTC. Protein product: CASSGDFDPYEQYF.

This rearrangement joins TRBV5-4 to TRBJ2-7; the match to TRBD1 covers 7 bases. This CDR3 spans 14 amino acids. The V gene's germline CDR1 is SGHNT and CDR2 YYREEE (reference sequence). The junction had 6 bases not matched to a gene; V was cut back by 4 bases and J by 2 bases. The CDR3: CASSLGQYPYEQYF. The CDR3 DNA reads TGTGCCAGCAGCCTGGGACAGTACCCCTACGAGCAGTACTTC.

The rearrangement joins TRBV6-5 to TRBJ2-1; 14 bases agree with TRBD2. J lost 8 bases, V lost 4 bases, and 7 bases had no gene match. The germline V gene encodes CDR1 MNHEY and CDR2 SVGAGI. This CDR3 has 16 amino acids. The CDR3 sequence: CASSFSGTSGSHEQFF. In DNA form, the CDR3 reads TGTGCCAGCAGTTTTTCCGGGACTAGCGGGAGTCATGAGCAGTTCTTC.

The CDR3 coding sequence is TGTGCCAGCGGACTTTGGGGGACTCCCTACGAGCAGTACTTC. Protein sequence: CASGLWGTPYEQYF. The chain employs TRBV11-2 and TRBJ2-7; D may be TRBD2 (6 bases). Germline assignment: CDR1 SGHAT and CDR2 FQNNGV. V lost 8 bases, J lost 2 bases, and 16 bases lay in between. The CDR3 is 14 amino acids.

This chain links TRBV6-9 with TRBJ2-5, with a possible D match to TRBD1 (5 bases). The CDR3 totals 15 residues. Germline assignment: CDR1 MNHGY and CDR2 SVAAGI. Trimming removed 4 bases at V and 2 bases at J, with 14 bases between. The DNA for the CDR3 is TGTGCCAGCAGTTCCTATGGGGCAGGACAAGAGACCCAGTACTTC. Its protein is CASSSYGAGQETQYF.

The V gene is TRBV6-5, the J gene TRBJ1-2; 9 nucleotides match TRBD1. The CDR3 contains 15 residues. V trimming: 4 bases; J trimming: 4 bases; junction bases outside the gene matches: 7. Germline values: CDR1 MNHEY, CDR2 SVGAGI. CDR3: CASSSTGTGSYGYTF. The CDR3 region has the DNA TGTGCCAGCAGTTCCACCGGGACAGGGTCCTATGGCTACACCTTC.

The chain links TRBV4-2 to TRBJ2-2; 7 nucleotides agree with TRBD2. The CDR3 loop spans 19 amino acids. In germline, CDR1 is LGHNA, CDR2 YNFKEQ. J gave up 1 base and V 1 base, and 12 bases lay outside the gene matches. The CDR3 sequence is CASSQAGGAPNLNTGELFF. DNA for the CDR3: TGTGCCAGCAGCCAAGCGGGGGGAGCGCCAAATTTGAACACCGGGGAGCTGTTTTTT.

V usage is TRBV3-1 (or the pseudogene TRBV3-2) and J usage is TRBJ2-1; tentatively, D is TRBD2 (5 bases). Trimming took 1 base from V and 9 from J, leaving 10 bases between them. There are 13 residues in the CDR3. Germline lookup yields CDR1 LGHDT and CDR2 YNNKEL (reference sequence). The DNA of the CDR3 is TGTGCCAGCAGCCAAGGCTGGGCGGGTGAGCAGTTCTTC. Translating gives CASSQGWAGEQFF.

This chain's CDR3 is CASSPGTINTGELFF. The CDR3 DNA is TGTGCCAGCTCACCCGGGACTATCAACACCGGGGAGCTGTTTTTT. V and J are TRBV18 and TRBJ2-2; TRBD2 agrees at 7 bases. Germline trimming cut 3 bases from V and 2 bases from J; bases unmatched to any gene: 3. Germline-derived CDR1 and CDR2 are KGHSH and LQKENI. The length of the CDR3 is 15 residues.

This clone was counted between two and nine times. The CDR3 bases are TGTGCCAGCAGCCGACTAGTGCTCGACGAGCAGTACTTC. It encodes CASSRLVLDEQYF. The V and J genes are TRBV3-1 (or the pseudogene TRBV3-2) and TRBJ2-7, with D possibly being TRBD2 (6 bases). The CDR3 totals 13 residues. Germline loops: CDR1 LGHDT, CDR2 YNNKEL (reference sequence). The ends were cut back, 4 bases at V and 5 bases at J, with 12 bases in the middle.

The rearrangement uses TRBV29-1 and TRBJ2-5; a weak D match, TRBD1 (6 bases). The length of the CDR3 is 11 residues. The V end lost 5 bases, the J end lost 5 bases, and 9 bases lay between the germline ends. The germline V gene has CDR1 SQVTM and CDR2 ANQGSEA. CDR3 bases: TGCAGCGTTTTCCAGGGGGAGACCCAGTACTTC. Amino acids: CSVFQGETQYF.

The CDR3 region is CATIRTGRGTGELFF. Written as DNA, the CDR3 is TGTGCCACCATCCGGACAGGGCGAGGCACCGGGGAGCTGTTTTTT. This rearrangement joins TRBV15 to TRBJ2-2, with 8 nucleotides matching TRBD1. V trimming: 7 bases; J trimming: 4 bases; junction bases outside the gene matches: 8. Germline V gene sequence: CDR1 LNHNV, CDR2 YYDKDF (reference sequence). The CDR3 runs to 15 residues.

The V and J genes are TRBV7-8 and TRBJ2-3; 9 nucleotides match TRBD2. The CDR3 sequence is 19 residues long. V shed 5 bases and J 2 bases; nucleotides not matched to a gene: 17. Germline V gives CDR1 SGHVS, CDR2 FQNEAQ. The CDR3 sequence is CASSTLTNLAGRNTDTQYF. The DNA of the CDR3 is TGTGCCAGCAGCACACTAACCAATCTAGCGGGACGAAACACAGATACGCAGTATTTT.

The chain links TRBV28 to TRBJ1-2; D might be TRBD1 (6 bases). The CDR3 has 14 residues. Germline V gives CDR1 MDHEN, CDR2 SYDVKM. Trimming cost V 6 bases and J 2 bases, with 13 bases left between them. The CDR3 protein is CASSPRQVNYGYTF. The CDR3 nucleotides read TGTGCCAGCAGCCCCCGACAGGTAAACTATGGCTACACCTTC.

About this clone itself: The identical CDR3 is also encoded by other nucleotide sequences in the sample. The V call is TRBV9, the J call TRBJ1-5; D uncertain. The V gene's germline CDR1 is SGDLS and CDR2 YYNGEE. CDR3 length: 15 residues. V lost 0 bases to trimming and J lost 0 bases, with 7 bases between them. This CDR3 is CASSVGGDSNQPQHF. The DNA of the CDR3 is TGTGCCAGCAGCGTAGGGGGAGATAGCAATCAGCCCCAGCATTTT.

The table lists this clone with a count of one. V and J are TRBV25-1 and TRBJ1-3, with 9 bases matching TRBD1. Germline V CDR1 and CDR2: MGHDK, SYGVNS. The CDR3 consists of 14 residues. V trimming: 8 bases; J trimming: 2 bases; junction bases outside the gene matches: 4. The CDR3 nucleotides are TGTGCCAGCTCACAGGGGGCCGCTGGAAACACCATATATTTT. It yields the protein CASSQGAAGNTIYF.

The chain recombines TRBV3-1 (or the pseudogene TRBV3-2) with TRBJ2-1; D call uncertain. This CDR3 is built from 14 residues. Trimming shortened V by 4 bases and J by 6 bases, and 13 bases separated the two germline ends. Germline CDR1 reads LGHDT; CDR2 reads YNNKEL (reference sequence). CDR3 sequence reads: CASSLGQDPNEQFF. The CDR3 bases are TGTGCCAGCAGCCTCGGTCAGGATCCCAATGAGCAGTTCTTC.

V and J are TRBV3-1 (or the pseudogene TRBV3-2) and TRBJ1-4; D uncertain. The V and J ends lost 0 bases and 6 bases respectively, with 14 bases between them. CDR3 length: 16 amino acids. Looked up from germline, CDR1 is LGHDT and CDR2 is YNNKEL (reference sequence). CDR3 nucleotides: TGTGCCAGCAGCCAAGATAAAGTGGCAGGCCATGAAAAACTGTTTTTT. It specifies CASSQDKVAGHEKLFF.

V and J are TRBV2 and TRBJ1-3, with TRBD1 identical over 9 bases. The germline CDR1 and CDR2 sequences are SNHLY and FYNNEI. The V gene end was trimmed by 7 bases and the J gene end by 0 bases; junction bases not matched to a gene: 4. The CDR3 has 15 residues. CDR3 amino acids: CASTIQGASGNTIYF. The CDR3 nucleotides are TGTGCCAGCACAATACAGGGGGCCTCTGGAAACACCATATATTTT.